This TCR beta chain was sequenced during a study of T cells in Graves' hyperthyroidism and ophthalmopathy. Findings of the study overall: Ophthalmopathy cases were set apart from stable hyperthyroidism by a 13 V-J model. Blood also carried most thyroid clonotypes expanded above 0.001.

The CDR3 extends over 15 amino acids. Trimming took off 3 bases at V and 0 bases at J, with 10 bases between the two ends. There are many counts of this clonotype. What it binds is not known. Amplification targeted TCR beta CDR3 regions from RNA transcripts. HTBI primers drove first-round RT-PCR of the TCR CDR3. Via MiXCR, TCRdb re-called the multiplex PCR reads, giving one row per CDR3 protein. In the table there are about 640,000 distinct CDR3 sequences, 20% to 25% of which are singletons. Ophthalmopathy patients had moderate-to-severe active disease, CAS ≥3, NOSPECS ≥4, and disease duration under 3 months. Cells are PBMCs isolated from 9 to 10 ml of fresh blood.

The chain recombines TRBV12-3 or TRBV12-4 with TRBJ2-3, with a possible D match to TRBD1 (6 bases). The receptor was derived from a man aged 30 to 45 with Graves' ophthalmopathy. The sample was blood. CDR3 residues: CASSLGTLSTDTQYF. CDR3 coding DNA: TGTGCCAGCAGTTTGGGGACACTAAGCACAGATACGCAGTATTTT.